What follows are 16 T cell receptor beta chains derived from one specimen sequenced in a study of shared T cell receptors in the human thymus. Measured with immunoSEQ multiplex PCR; TCRdb has only the in-frame clones, and not every one. The profile covers some 640,000 clones, with roughly 86% appearing a single time and approximately 0.0097% taken by the ten largest. The same data also went into a second study, on human thymus T cells.

The specimen sequenced was thymocytes. These receptors were obtained from a boy less than two years old with a congenital heart defect.

This chain uses TRBV10-2 with TRBJ1-5, with a tentative D call TRBD1 (5 bases). Trimming removed 6 bases at V and 2 bases at J, with 11 bases between. Per germline, CDR1 WSHSY and CDR2 SAAADI. This CDR3 is built from 14 residues. Here the CDR3 reads CASRAREGNQPQHF. The CDR3 bases are TGCGCCAGCAGGGCCAGGGAGGGCAATCAGCCCCAGCATTTT.

The DNA of the CDR3 is TGTGCCAGCTCACCACCGTTAGACAAGGGGTTTGGACCCTACAATGAGCAGTTCTTC. This encodes CASSPPLDKGFGPYNEQFF. This chain joins TRBV18 and TRBJ2-1; D is possibly TRBD1 (5 bases). Germline V gene data show CDR1 as KGHSH and CDR2 as LQKENI. CDR3 length equals 19 residues. V was pared by 0 bases and J by 2 bases, with 20 bases between.

In the case of this clone: Other DNA sequences in the sample encode the same CDR3. This chain joins TRBV9 and TRBJ1-1; possible D gene TRBD1, 5 bases. The germline CDR1 and CDR2 sequences are SGDLS and YYNGEE. The CDR3 length is 14 residues. Trimming cost V 0 bases and J 1 base, with 7 bases left between them. CDR3 nucleotides: TGTGCCAGCAGCGTAGTAGGGGAGAACACTGAAGCTTTCTTT. Its protein product is CASSVVGENTEAFF.

J is TRBJ2-7 and V is TRBV6-9; D remains unclear. V lost 9 bases, J lost 0 bases, and 6 bases lay in between. Germline lookup yields CDR1 MNHGY and CDR2 SVAAGI. This CDR3 contains 11 residues. DNA of the CDR3: TGTGCCAGGGGCCGCTCCTACGAGCAGTACTTC. Translated: CARGRSYEQYF.

The chain combines TRBV25-1 with TRBJ2-3; a weak D match, TRBD2 (5 bases). Germline V CDR1 and CDR2: MGHDK, SYGVNS. This CDR3 comprises 14 residues. With 5 bases removed from V and 4 bases from J, the gap between germline ends came to 13 bases. The CDR3 sequence is CASSPFGLSDTQYF. The CDR3 nucleotides are TGTGCCAGCAGTCCCTTTGGACTTTCAGATACGCAGTATTTT.

This chain links TRBV13 with TRBJ2-2; 10 positions agree with TRBD2. Per germline, CDR1 PRHDT and CDR2 FYEKMQ (reference sequence). The CDR3 spans 16 residues. V trimming: 3 bases; J trimming: 6 bases; junction bases outside the gene matches: 7. Written as DNA, the CDR3 is TGTGCCAGCAGCTTTTCTAGCGGGAGCCCCCCCGGGGAGCTGTTTTTT. Translating gives CASSFSSGSPPGELFF. Combining the CDR3 with reference TRBV13 and TRBJ2-2 gives the whole variable domain AAGVIQSPRHLIKEKRETATLKCYPIPRHDTVYWYQQGPGQDPQFLISFYEKMQSDKGSIPDRFSAQQFSDYHSELNMSSLELGDSALYFCASSFSSGSPPGELFFGEGSRLTVL.

The J gene is TRBJ2-7, the V gene TRBV28, with D possibly TRBD1 on 6 matching bases. With 6 bases removed from V and 4 bases from J, the gap between germline ends came to 22 bases. Germline values: CDR1 MDHEN, CDR2 SYDVKM. The CDR3 extends over 16 amino acids. The CDR3: CASSLDRFPRFYEQYF. CDR3 bases: TGTGCCAGCAGCCTTGACAGGTTCCCGAGATTTTACGAGCAGTACTTC.

The chain recombines TRBV20-1 with TRBJ1-4, with D uncertain. This CDR3 region has 10 residues. V shed 6 bases and J shed 8 bases, with 7 bases lying between them. Germline V gene sequence: CDR1 DFQATT, CDR2 SNEGSKA (reference sequence). The CDR3 reads CSAVQEKLFF. The CDR3 DNA sequence: TGCAGTGCGGTGCAGGAAAAACTGTTTTTT.

The V call is TRBV28, the J call TRBJ2-7; D is uncertain. The germline gives CDR1 MDHEN, CDR2 SYDVKM. The CDR3 consists of 12 residues. V was cut by 11 bases and J by 2 bases, with 13 bases left in between. CDR3 nucleotides: TGTGCCGTTAATCACGGTCCCTACGAGCAGTACTTC. Protein: CAVNHGPYEQYF.

The CDR3 protein is CASSFKLAGARSYEQYF. The CDR3 coding sequence is TGTGCCAGCAGCTTTAAACTAGCGGGGGCCCGCTCCTACGAGCAGTACTTC. The rearrangement links TRBV7-2 to TRBJ2-7, with TRBD2 matching 11 bases. CDR3 length: 17 residues. In germline, CDR1 is SGHTA, CDR2 FQGNSA. V gave up 3 bases and J gave up 0 bases; unmatched junction bases: 7.

This clone was detected once. The CDR3, as DNA: TGCGCCAGCAGTGAGTCCCTCGTAGCGGGAGGGCCTTCTGAGCAGTTCTTC. It is translated as CASSESLVAGGPSEQFF. V is TRBV10-1 and J is TRBJ2-1; the match to TRBD2 covers 11 bases. V was clipped by 0 bases and J by 9 bases; unmatched bases: 10. The germline gives CDR1 WNHNN, CDR2 SYGVQD (reference sequence). The CDR3 has 17 amino acids.

This clone is a singleton in its sample. V and J are TRBV9 and TRBJ2-5, with D perhaps matching TRBD2 (7 bases). The CDR3 contains 17 residues. Germline-derived CDR1 and CDR2 are SGDLS and YYNGEE. V gave up 0 bases and J gave up 2 bases, with 17 bases separating them. CDR3 in amino acids: CASSVGGGADNQETQYF. CDR3 bases: TGTGCCAGCAGCGTAGGTGGGGGGGCCGACAATCAAGAGACCCAGTACTTC.

V is TRBV20-1 and J is TRBJ1-1; D is unresolved. The germline CDR1 and CDR2 sequences are DFQATT and SNEGSKA (reference sequence). This CDR3 is built from 11 residues. The V and J ends lost 1 base and 6 bases respectively, with 6 bases between them. CDR3 nucleotide sequence: TGCAGTGCTAGAGCCCAGTCTGAAGCTTTCTTT. Encoded protein: CSARAQSEAFF.

V gene TRBV29-1 combines with J gene TRBJ1-2, with D unclear. The CDR3 is 14 amino acids. The V end lost 5 bases, the J end lost 4 bases, and 17 bases lay between the germline ends. CDR1 and CDR2 from the germline V gene are SQVTM and ANQGSEA. The CDR3 DNA reads TGCAGCGTTTATGGGCCAAACCCCCGCTATGGCTACACCTTC. This encodes CSVYGPNPRYGYTF.

The J gene is TRBJ2-7, the V gene TRBV4-3; D gene unclear. The length of the CDR3 is 13 residues. V was pared by 3 bases and J by 6 bases, with 12 bases between. Germline CDR1 LGHNA, CDR2 YSLEER. The DNA of the CDR3 is TGCGCCAGCAGCCACACTACGACGGTCGAGCAGTACTTC. Translation gives CASSHTTTVEQYF.

In this sample, this clone turned up a few times. The chain links TRBV10-3 to TRBJ1-5; D is ambiguous. The CDR3 spans 18 residues. Trimming shortened V by 2 bases and J by 0 bases, and 17 bases separated the two germline ends. Germline V gene lookup returns CDR1 ENHRY and CDR2 SYGVKD. The CDR3 here is CAISEPGPSGDSNQPQHF. The CDR3 DNA reads TGTGCCATCAGTGAGCCCGGACCCTCCGGGGATAGCAATCAGCCCCAGCATTTT.